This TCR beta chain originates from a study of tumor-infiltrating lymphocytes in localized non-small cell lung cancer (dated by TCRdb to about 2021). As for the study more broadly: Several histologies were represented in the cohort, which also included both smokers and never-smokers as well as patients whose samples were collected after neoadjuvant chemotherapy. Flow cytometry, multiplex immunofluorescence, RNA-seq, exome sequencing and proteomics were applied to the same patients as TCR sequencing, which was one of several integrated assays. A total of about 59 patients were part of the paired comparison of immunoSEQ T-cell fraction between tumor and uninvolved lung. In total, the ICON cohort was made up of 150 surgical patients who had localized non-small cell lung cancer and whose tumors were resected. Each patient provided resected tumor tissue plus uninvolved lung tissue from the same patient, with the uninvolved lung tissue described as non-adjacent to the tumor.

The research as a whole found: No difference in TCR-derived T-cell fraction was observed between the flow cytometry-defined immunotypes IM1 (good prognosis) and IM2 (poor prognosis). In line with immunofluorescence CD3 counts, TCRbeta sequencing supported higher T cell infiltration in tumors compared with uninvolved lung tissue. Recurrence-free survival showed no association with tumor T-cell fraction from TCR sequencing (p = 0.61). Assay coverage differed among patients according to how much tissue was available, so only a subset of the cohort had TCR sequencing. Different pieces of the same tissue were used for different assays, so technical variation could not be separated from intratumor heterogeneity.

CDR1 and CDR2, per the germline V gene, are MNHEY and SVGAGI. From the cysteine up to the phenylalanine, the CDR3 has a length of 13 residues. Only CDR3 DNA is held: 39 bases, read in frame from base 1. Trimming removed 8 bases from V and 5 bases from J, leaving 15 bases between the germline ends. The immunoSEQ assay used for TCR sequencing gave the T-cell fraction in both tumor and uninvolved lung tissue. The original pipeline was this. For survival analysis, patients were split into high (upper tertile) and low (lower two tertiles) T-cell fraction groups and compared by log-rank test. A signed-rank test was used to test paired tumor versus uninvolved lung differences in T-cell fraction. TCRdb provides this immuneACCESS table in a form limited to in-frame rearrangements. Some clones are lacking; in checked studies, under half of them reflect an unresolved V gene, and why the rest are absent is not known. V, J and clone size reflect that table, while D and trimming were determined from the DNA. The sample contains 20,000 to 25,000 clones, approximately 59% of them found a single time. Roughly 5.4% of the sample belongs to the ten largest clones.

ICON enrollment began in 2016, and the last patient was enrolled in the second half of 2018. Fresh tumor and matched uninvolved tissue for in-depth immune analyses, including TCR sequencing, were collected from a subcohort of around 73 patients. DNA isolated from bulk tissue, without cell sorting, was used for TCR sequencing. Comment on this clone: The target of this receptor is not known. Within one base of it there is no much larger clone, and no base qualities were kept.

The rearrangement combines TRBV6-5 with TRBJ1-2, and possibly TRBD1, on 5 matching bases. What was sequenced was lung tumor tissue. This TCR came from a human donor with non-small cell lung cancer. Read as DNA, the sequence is TGTGCCAGCGCCGACTCCGGGACTTATGGCTACACCTTC. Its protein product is CASADSGTYGYTF.